This T cell receptor beta chain was observed in a study of identical twins listed by TCRdb under 2016. Looking at the study overall: TCR alpha and beta repertoires from monozygotic twins, unrelated adults of various ages and cord blood were deep-sequenced to test whether fetal clonotypes persist. To rule out contamination, the twin experiments were replicated at different times with different library preparation protocols.

Deletion took 3 bases off V and 10 bases off J, with a span of 15 bases between the germline ends. The CDR3 contains 13 residues, cysteine and phenylalanine counted. The CDR3 DNA has 39 bases and is translated from base 1. CDR1 and CDR2, looked up from the germline V gene (reference sequence), are MNHEY and SMNVEV. This clonotype was found a few times. Its antigen is currently not known. Base-call qualities are not available, and no considerably larger clone is one nucleotide away. Findings and caveats that apply to the study as a whole: Because the same donors could not be followed over many years, conclusions were based on cross-sectional statistical analysis. Out-of-frame TCR alpha sharing in monozygotic twins was systematically underestimated by recombination models, whereas sharing between unrelated individuals was in agreement with the recombination models. Excess twin sharing in beta out-of-frame sequences was weaker because fewer shared sequences lowered the signal-to-noise ratio. Fewer insertions were carried by abundant cord blood beta clonotypes, a similar but weaker trend appeared in young adult naive repertoires, and no such trend appeared in memory repertoires. Out-of-frame TCR alpha sequences shared between twins showed an excess of low generation-probability sequences compared with coincidental sharing between unrelated individuals. Zero-insertion analyses could be partly confounded by invariant T cells such as MAIT and iNKT, although diverse VJ usage argued against such confounding for most clonotypes.

The library was obtained by 5' RACE. This sample was sequenced with an Illumina HiSeq 2000. Template switching added a universal primer binding site, and the final cDNA carried a unique molecular identifier that allowed TCR cDNA molecules to be counted accurately. Specific primers in the conserved constant-segment region were used to synthesize first-strand cDNA for the TCR alpha and beta chains. To control for contamination, each cDNA library was double barcoded with a SMART-Mk sample barcode plus Illumina barcodes. TruSeq adapter sequences and Illumina sample barcodes were added in two successive PCR steps. TCR alpha and beta cDNA libraries were sequenced on the Illumina HiSeq platform with custom primers. Regarding the original processing steps: MiGEC processed the raw reads to extract unique molecular identifiers, while MiXCR was used to determine the CDR3 positions. Recombination models were inferred per individual with the repgenHMM and IGoR tools using an EM algorithm. The tcR package in R was used for shared clonotype analysis, with sharing normalized by the product of cloneset sizes. To study raw recombination without the effects of thymic and clonal selection, out-of-frame nonproductive sequences were analyzed. The public reads were quality trimmed at Q25 with fastp and then assembled into clones with MiXCR by TCRdb, keeping productive beta chains. Rows are combined by CDR3 protein, so each entry shows the most common genes and DNA. TCRdb assigned the V and J calls; the authors' analysis was not used. The sample table records roughly 250,000 distinct CDR3 sequences; 7.5% of these occur just once. The ten largest clones take up 5.4% of the sample.

Every donor was a healthy Caucasian. The twin cohort comprised three pairs of female monozygotic twins, all aged about 18 to 29 years. Positive isolation kits from Invitrogen were used to isolate CD4+ and CD8+ T cell populations. This same sample was also part of a study on yellow fever vaccine responses in identical twins. The second publication reports: The authors reported that the T cell response to vaccination in identical twins appeared partly convergent and partly personalized. Focusing on identical twins, the study followed the T cell clones that responded to the vaccine, and did so with precision.

The chain uses TRBV27 and TRBJ1-1; a tentative D match to TRBD1 spans 6 bases. This clonotype originated in a woman in her late teens or twenties in good health. The sequencing input was CD8+ T cells sorted from blood. CDR3 region: CASSLNRVYGAFF. The bases are TGTGCCAGCAGTTTGAACAGGGTATATGGAGCTTTCTTT.